The 16 T cell receptor beta chains below were found in one sample sequenced in a study of blood T cells in healthy people across ages (dated by TCRdb to the mid-2010s). The library was made by 5' RACE. Reads for this sample came from an Illumina HiSeq 2500. The second PCR ran for about 7 to 11 cycles and used a J-beta primer mix along with a sample-barcoded 5' primer. TCRdb reran the public reads through fastp at Q25 and MiXCR, keeping productive beta chains. When rows share a CDR3 protein, they turn into one entry using the most common DNA and genes. Counted in this sample were 1.5 million to 1.8 million distinct CDR3 sequences; approximately 39% of them appeared once. The top ten hold about 4.1% of the sample. The sample taken for sequencing was blood. The receptor source for this set is a woman aged 18-29 years in good health.

The chain recombines TRBV20-1 with TRBJ1-5; D remains ambiguous. The V and J ends lost 0 bases and 3 bases respectively, with 12 bases between them. CDR3 length equals 15 residues. Germline CDR1 reads DFQATT; CDR2 reads SNEGSKA (reference sequence). The CDR3 loop is CSARDQRYPNQPQHF. In DNA, the CDR3 is TGCAGTGCTAGAGATCAGAGGTATCCCAATCAGCCCCAGCATTTT.

The V gene is TRBV5-1, the J gene TRBJ2-7; D is uncertain. Germline V CDR1 and CDR2: SGHRS, YFSETQ. The CDR3 loop spans 16 amino acids. V shed 1 base and J shed 7 bases, with 21 bases lying between them. As DNA, the CDR3 is TGCGCCAGCAGCTTGTCCAGTCATCAAGTCTACAATGAGCAGTACTTC. Its protein is CASSLSSHQVYNEQYF.

This chain links TRBV20-1 with TRBJ2-7, with unresolved D. CDR1 and CDR2 (germline): DFQATT, SNEGSKA (reference sequence). The CDR3 covers 13 residues. V was trimmed by 3 bases and J by 3 bases, leaving 12 bases between them. Written as DNA, the CDR3 is TGCAGTGCTAGCATAGCTGGCGGCTACGAGCAGTACTTC. This encodes CSASIAGGYEQYF.

The chain carries TRBV25-1 and TRBJ1-1; D is perhaps TRBD1 (5 bases). Per the germline V gene, CDR1 is MGHDK and CDR2 is SYGVNS. There are 15 residues in the CDR3. Trimming took 4 bases from V and 2 from J, leaving 14 bases between them. The DNA for the CDR3 is TGTGCCAGCAGTGTGGGACGGGGCCATAACACTGAAGCTTTCTTT. Translation gives CASSVGRGHNTEAFF.

In its sample, this clonotype was seen a few times. The rearrangement uses TRBV7-2 and TRBJ2-4; D gene ambiguous. The CDR3 is 16 amino acids. Germline values: CDR1 SGHTA, CDR2 FQGNSA. The ends were cut back, 5 bases at V and 0 bases at J, with 14 bases in the middle. CDR3 loop: CASSPDGPLAKNIQYF. CDR3 sequence (DNA): TGTGCCAGCAGCCCTGATGGACCCTTAGCCAAAAACATTCAGTACTTC. Filled out from reference TRBV7-2 and TRBJ2-4, the complete variable domain reads GAGVSQSPSNKVTEKGKDVELRCDPISGHTALYWYRQSLGQGLEFLIYFQGNSAPDKSGLPSDRFSAERTGGSVSTLTIQRTQQEDSAVYLCASSPDGPLAKNIQYFGAGTRLSVL.

This chain uses TRBV20-1 with TRBJ1-2, with TRBD1 identical over 7 bases. The V and J ends lost 1 base and 2 bases, in that order; junction bases with no gene match: 7. This CDR3 comprises 15 residues. Germline V CDR1 and CDR2: DFQATT, SNEGSKA (reference sequence). CDR3 loop: CSARVPQGGNYGYTF. CDR3 bases: TGCAGTGCTAGAGTTCCGCAGGGGGGGAACTATGGCTACACCTTC.

The chain carries TRBV4-3 and TRBJ2-1; TRBD2 matches at 12 bases. V lost 4 bases, J lost 15 bases, and 16 bases stayed unmatched. This CDR3 has 16 amino acids. Germline-derived CDR1 and CDR2 are LGHNA and YSLEER. The CDR3 nucleotides read TGCGCCAGCAGCCCGGGAAGACTAGCGGGGGCCGAGGGTTTGTTCTTC. Translating gives CASSPGRLAGAEGLFF.

In the case of this clonotype: One end of the junction does not line up with germline, which may come from a read error. The rearrangement links TRBV6-1 to TRBJ2-7; no reliable D call. This CDR3 comprises 14 residues. CDR1 MNHNS and CDR2 SASEGT come from the germline V gene. The CDR3 is CASSESLISYERYF. The DNA of the CDR3 is TGTGCCAGCAGTGAAAGTCTGATCTCCTACGAGCGGTACTTC.

The V call is TRBV4-3, the J call TRBJ1-2, with D tentatively TRBD1 (6 bases). The CDR3 is made up of 15 amino acids. Germline CDR1 and CDR2: LGHNA and YSLEER. Trimming stripped 0 bases from V and 7 bases from J, with 15 bases between. The CDR3 loop is CASSQDWQGISGYTF. In DNA form, the CDR3 reads TGCGCCAGCAGCCAAGATTGGCAGGGGATCTCTGGCTACACCTTC.

This clonotype was seen once. The chain joins TRBV5-6 to TRBJ1-1; tentatively, D is TRBD1 (6 bases). The germline V gene encodes CDR1 SGHDT and CDR2 YYEEEE. The CDR3 length is 14 residues. With 2 bases removed from V and 5 bases from J, the gap between germline ends came to 13 bases. The CDR3 DNA reads as TGTGCCAGCAGCTTCTCGGCAGGGGAGACTGAAGCTTTCTTT. It codes for CASSFSAGETEAFF.

CDR3 nucleotides: TGTGCCAGCAGTGAGTTCGCGGGGCTAGACTATGGCTACACCTTC. It specifies CASSEFAGLDYGYTF. This sequence joins TRBV25-1 and TRBJ1-2, with a weak D call TRBD1 (5 bases). Germline assignment: CDR1 MGHDK and CDR2 SYGVNS. Trimming cost V 3 bases and J 3 bases, with 14 bases left between them. The CDR3 totals 15 residues.

This clonotype has only a few counts. V gene TRBV7-9 combines with J gene TRBJ1-1; TRBD1 matches 7 bases. This CDR3 comprises 19 residues. Germline lookup yields CDR1 SEHNR and CDR2 FQNEAQ (reference sequence). J gave up 0 bases and V 5 bases, and 18 bases lay outside the gene matches. CDR3 nucleotide sequence: TGTGCCAGCAGCACCTACGTGGCGCCGAGGGGACAGATGAACACTGAAGCTTTCTTT. Translated, it gives CASSTYVAPRGQMNTEAFF. Drawing the rest from reference TRBV7-9 and TRBJ1-1, the complete variable domain is DTGVSQNPRHKITKRGQNVTFRCDPISEHNRLYWYRQTLGQGPEFLTYFQNEAQLEKSRLLSDRFSAERPKGSFSTLEIQRTEQGDSAMYLCASSTYVAPRGQMNTEAFFGQGTRLTVV.

The V gene is TRBV27, the J gene TRBJ2-7; 8 bases map to TRBD2. Germline CDR1 and CDR2: MNHEY and SMNVEV (reference sequence). J gave up 7 bases and V 4 bases, and 6 bases lay outside the gene matches. The CDR3 is made up of 13 amino acids. This chain's CDR3 is CASSWLAGWEQYF. CDR3 in DNA: TGTGCCAGCAGTTGGCTAGCGGGTTGGGAGCAGTACTTC.

A note on this clonotype: The germline gene is not matched at one end of the junction; a read error may be the cause. The chain links TRBV10-1 to TRBJ2-3, with TRBD2 identical over 9 bases. Per the germline V gene, CDR1 is WNHNN and CDR2 is SYGVQD (reference sequence). The CDR3 has 16 amino acids. The CDR3 region has the DNA TGTGCCAGCAGTGAGTTAGAGCGGGGGGGCACAGATACGCAGTATTTT. As protein: CASSELERGGTDTQYF.

The sample holds a few counts of this clonotype. The chain couples TRBV27 to TRBJ2-1, with 16 positions matching TRBD2. Germline-derived CDR1 and CDR2 are MNHEY and SMNVEV (reference sequence). The ends lost 0 bases at V and 9 bases at J; junction bases unmatched: 5. The CDR3 totals 17 residues. CDR3 bases: TGTGCCAGCAGTTTATCGGGACTAGCGGGGGGGCAGAGTGAGCAGTTCTTC. Its translation is CASSLSGLAGGQSEQFF.

This chain uses TRBV5-1 with TRBJ1-2; 9 bases agree with TRBD1. There are 14 residues in the CDR3. Germline lookup yields CDR1 SGHRS and CDR2 YFSETQ. Losses at the gene ends were 3 bases for V and 6 bases for J; bases not matched to a gene: 6. The CDR3 nucleotides read TGCGCCAGCAGCTCTGCGGGACAGGGCGATGGCTACACCTTC. Translated: CASSSAGQGDGYTF. The whole variable domain, remainder taken from reference TRBV5-1 and TRBJ1-2, is KAGVTQTPRYLIKTRGQQVTLSCSPISGHRSVSWYQQTPGQGLQFLFEYFSETQRNKGNFPGRFSGRQFSNSRSEMNVSTLELGDSALYLCASSSAGQGDGYTFGSGTRLTVV.